This is a list of T cell receptor beta chains from one sample in a study of cytomegalovirus exposure and HLA in healthy donors. The table came from immunoSEQ multiplex PCR; TCRdb's copy has only in-frame clones and leaves some out. The data show fewer than 95,000 clones, 76% seen once. The sample taken for sequencing was PBMCs. All receptors come from a man in his forties in good health and CMV-seronegative. CDR3s include the opening cysteine and the closing phenylalanine or tryptophan. Each record gives: V gene, J gene, D gene, clone size, CDR3 protein, CDR3 DNA. A D gene is named only where the DNA matches it firmly. Clone size is shown for a subset of rows, as once, few, many or a class of expanded clone.

V gene: TRBV4-3; J gene: TRBJ2-7; D gene: TRBD2; clone size: once; CDR3 protein: CASSQVTSGVSYEQYF; CDR3 DNA: TGCGCCAGCAGCCAGGTGACTAGCGGGGTCTCCTACGAGCAGTACTTC
V gene: TRBV27; J gene: TRBJ2-7; D gene: TRBD1; clone size: -; CDR3 protein: CASSMANRGVPYEQYF; CDR3 DNA: TGTGCCAGCAGTATGGCAAACAGGGGAGTACCCTACGAGCAGTACTTC
V gene: TRBV7-2; J gene: TRBJ2-3; D gene: -; clone size: -; CDR3 protein: CASSELGLGGSADTQYF; CDR3 DNA: TGTGCCAGCAGCGAGCTTGGTTTAGGGGGATCGGCAGATACGCAGTATTTT
V gene: TRBV19; J gene: TRBJ2-7; D gene: TRBD1; clone size: -; CDR3 protein: CASSQDRTTYEQYF; CDR3 DNA: TGTGCCAGTAGCCAGGACAGGACAACCTACGAGCAGTACTTC
V gene: TRBV19; J gene: TRBJ1-5; D gene: TRBD1; clone size: -; CDR3 protein: CASSHGTGGTQPQHF; CDR3 DNA: TGTGCCAGTAGTCACGGGACAGGGGGCACTCAGCCCCAGCATTTT
V gene: TRBV7-3; J gene: TRBJ1-2; D gene: TRBD1; clone size: -; CDR3 protein: CASSLIGTGPDYGYTF; CDR3 DNA: TGTGCCAGCAGCTTAATCGGGACAGGGCCTGACTATGGCTACACCTTC
V gene: TRBV7-9; J gene: TRBJ2-1; D gene: -; clone size: -; CDR3 protein: CASRSNTQGGDRYNEQFF; CDR3 DNA: TGTGCCAGCAGATCAAACACACAGGGGGGGGATAGGTACAATGAGCAGTTCTTC
V gene: TRBV4-2; J gene: TRBJ1-4; D gene: -; clone size: few; CDR3 protein: CASSPGGLREKLFF; CDR3 DNA: TGTGCCAGCAGCCCTGGGGGCCTAAGGGAAAAACTGTTTTTT
V gene: TRBV7-3; J gene: TRBJ2-3; D gene: -; clone size: few; CDR3 protein: CASSLDRYTDTQYF; CDR3 DNA: TGTGCCAGCAGCTTAGACAGGTACACAGATACGCAGTATTTT
V gene: TRBV11-2; J gene: TRBJ2-3; D gene: -; clone size: -; CDR3 protein: CASSLDTGTIYNPDTQYF; CDR3 DNA: TGTGCCAGCAGCTTAGATACAGGGACTATCTACAATCCAGATACGCAGTATTTT
V gene: TRBV27; J gene: TRBJ1-2; D gene: TRBD1; clone size: few; CDR3 protein: CATASYSGTGDTRRNYGYTF; CDR3 DNA: TGTGCCACCGCCAGTTACTCCGGGACAGGGGATACCCGACGAAACTATGGCTACACCTTC
V gene: TRBV28; J gene: TRBJ2-3; D gene: TRBD2; clone size: -; CDR3 protein: CASSFFRGGSTDTQYF; CDR3 DNA: TGTGCCAGCAGTTTCTTTCGGGGGGGAAGCACAGATACGCAGTATTTT
V gene: TRBV19; J gene: TRBJ2-6; D gene: TRBD1; clone size: -; CDR3 protein: CASSKTGSGANVLTF; CDR3 DNA: TGTGCCAGTAGCAAGACAGGGTCCGGGGCCAACGTCCTGACTTTC
V gene: TRBV7-6; J gene: TRBJ2-3; D gene: TRBD2; clone size: -; CDR3 protein: CASDERGGRADTQYF; CDR3 DNA: TGTGCCAGCGATGAGCGGGGGGGCCGGGCAGATACGCAGTATTTT
V gene: TRBV29-1; J gene: TRBJ1-5; D gene: -; clone size: -; CDR3 protein: CSVFSGPGQPQHF; CDR3 DNA: TGCAGCGTTTTTTCAGGGCCTGGTCAGCCCCAGCATTTT
V gene: TRBV4-3; J gene: TRBJ2-1; D gene: TRBD1; clone size: -; CDR3 protein: CASSQDPGGSYNEQFF; CDR3 DNA: TGCGCCAGCAGCCAAGATCCAGGGGGCTCCTACAATGAGCAGTTCTTC
V gene: TRBV5-1; J gene: TRBJ2-1; D gene: TRBD2; clone size: -; CDR3 protein: CASSSIGTSGGASYNEQFF; CDR3 DNA: TGCGCCAGCAGTTCAATCGGGACTAGCGGGGGGGCCTCCTACAATGAGCAGTTCTTC
V gene: TRBV28; J gene: TRBJ1-5; D gene: TRBD1; clone size: -; CDR3 protein: CASSPTQSVWTGGAGSNQPQHF; CDR3 DNA: TGTGCCAGCAGTCCAACCCAGTCTGTTTGGACAGGGGGCGCAGGGAGCAATCAGCCCCAGCATTTT
V gene: TRBV4-3; J gene: TRBJ2-1; D gene: TRBD1; clone size: -; CDR3 protein: CASSTQGSGDNEQFF; CDR3 DNA: TGCGCCAGCAGCACACAGGGGAGCGGCGACAATGAGCAGTTCTTC
V gene: TRBV5-1; J gene: TRBJ2-1; D gene: -; clone size: -; CDR3 protein: CASSWLGLNEQFF; CDR3 DNA: TGCGCCAGCAGCTGGCTAGGCTTAAATGAGCAGTTCTTC
V gene: TRBV4-3; J gene: TRBJ2-1; D gene: -; clone size: -; CDR3 protein: CASSTLEGRNEQFF; CDR3 DNA: TGCGCCAGCAGCACCCTCGAGGGGAGGAATGAGCAGTTCTTC
V gene: TRBV7-7; J gene: TRBJ2-7; D gene: -; clone size: -; CDR3 protein: CASSPAGPYEQYF; CDR3 DNA: TGTGCCAGCAGCCCCGCGGGTCCCTACGAGCAGTACTTC
V gene: TRBV5-5; J gene: TRBJ2-1; D gene: -; clone size: -; CDR3 protein: CASSILVNNEQFF; CDR3 DNA: TGTGCCAGCAGCATTCTAGTAAACAATGAGCAGTTCTTC
V gene: TRBV9; J gene: TRBJ2-1; D gene: TRBD2; clone size: -; CDR3 protein: CASSELTSGYNEQFF; CDR3 DNA: TGTGCCAGCAGCGAATTGACTAGCGGTTACAATGAGCAGTTCTTC
V gene: TRBV7-3; J gene: TRBJ2-7; D gene: -; clone size: few; CDR3 protein: CASSQGAGSSYEQYF; CDR3 DNA: TGTGCCAGCAGCCAAGGGGCGGGGAGCTCCTACGAGCAGTACTTC
V gene: TRBV27; J gene: TRBJ1-2; D gene: TRBD1; clone size: few; CDR3 protein: CASSPRDRGNYGYTF; CDR3 DNA: TGTGCCAGCAGTCCCCGGGACAGGGGTAACTATGGCTACACCTTC
V gene: TRBV7-8; J gene: TRBJ2-3; D gene: -; clone size: once; CDR3 protein: CASSPGRLTQYF; CDR3 DNA: TGTGCCAGCAGCCCAGGTCGTCTTACGCAGTATTTT
V gene: TRBV28; J gene: TRBJ1-4; D gene: TRBD1; clone size: -; CDR3 protein: CASSSRTGGVSEKLFF; CDR3 DNA: TGTGCCAGCAGTTCTAGGACAGGGGGGGTATCGGAAAAACTGTTTTTT
V gene: TRBV5-1; J gene: TRBJ2-3; D gene: TRBD1; clone size: few; CDR3 protein: CASSLQGAYADTQYF; CDR3 DNA: TGCGCCAGCAGCTTACAGGGGGCATATGCAGATACGCAGTATTTT
V gene: TRBV7-6; J gene: TRBJ2-7; D gene: -; clone size: -; CDR3 protein: CASSLRGQSSYEQYF; CDR3 DNA: TGTGCCAGCAGCCTCCGAGGACAGAGCTCCTACGAGCAGTACTTC
V gene: TRBV14; J gene: TRBJ2-7; D gene: -; clone size: -; CDR3 protein: CASSPTGKVYEQYF; CDR3 DNA: TGTGCCAGCAGCCCTACGGGGAAGGTCTACGAGCAGTACTTC
V gene: TRBV6-5; J gene: TRBJ2-5; D gene: -; clone size: few; CDR3 protein: CASSYSGEETQYF; CDR3 DNA: TGTGCCAGCAGTTACTCAGGGGAAGAGACCCAGTACTTC
V gene: TRBV19; J gene: TRBJ1-2; D gene: -; clone size: -; CDR3 protein: CASSIGGIQLYGYTF; CDR3 DNA: TGTGCCAGTAGTATTGGGGGGATCCAGTTGTATGGCTACACCTTC
V gene: TRBV5-1; J gene: TRBJ2-7; D gene: -; clone size: -; CDR3 protein: CASGRDPQRATEQYF; CDR3 DNA: TGCGCCAGCGGTCGGGATCCCCAACGGGCCACCGAGCAGTACTTC
V gene: TRBV29-1; J gene: TRBJ2-1; D gene: TRBD2; clone size: -; CDR3 protein: CSVPEPSGGGHEQFF; CDR3 DNA: TGCAGCGTCCCAGAACCTAGCGGGGGGGGACATGAGCAGTTCTTC
V gene: TRBV7-2; J gene: TRBJ1-2; D gene: TRBD1; clone size: -; CDR3 protein: CASSTLTGVYGYTF; CDR3 DNA: TGTGCCAGCAGCACTCTGACAGGGGTTTACGGCTACACCTTC
V gene: TRBV15; J gene: TRBJ2-7; D gene: TRBD1; clone size: -; CDR3 protein: CATSRFKGKGATYEQYF; CDR3 DNA: TGTGCCACCAGCAGATTTAAAGGGAAGGGGGCCACCTACGAGCAGTACTTC
V gene: TRBV9; J gene: TRBJ2-3; D gene: TRBD2; clone size: -; CDR3 protein: CASSVSVAGGQDTQYF; CDR3 DNA: TGTGCCAGCAGCGTATCCGTAGCGGGGGGTCAAGATACGCAGTATTTT
V gene: TRBV4-3; J gene: TRBJ1-1; D gene: -; clone size: -; CDR3 protein: CASSLGGGGAAFF; CDR3 DNA: TGCGCCAGCAGCCTTGGCGGGGGGGGTGCAGCTTTCTTT
V gene: TRBV21-1; J gene: TRBJ1-5; D gene: -; clone size: -; CDR3 protein: CASSKGQGHRENQPQHF; CDR3 DNA: TGTGCCAGCAGCAAAGGGCAGGGCCACAGGGAGAATCAGCCCCAGCATTTT
V gene: TRBV7-9; J gene: TRBJ1-5; D gene: TRBD1; clone size: -; CDR3 protein: CASSSPPGQSSNQPQHF; CDR3 DNA: TGTGCCAGCAGCTCTCCTCCGGGACAGTCATCTAATCAGCCCCAGCATTTT
V gene: TRBV28; J gene: TRBJ2-7; D gene: -; clone size: -; CDR3 protein: CASSYTQAYEQYF; CDR3 DNA: TGTGCCAGCAGTTACACCCAGGCCTACGAGCAGTACTTC
V gene: TRBV11-2; J gene: TRBJ2-3; D gene: -; clone size: -; CDR3 protein: CASSSVPQDTQYF; CDR3 DNA: TGTGCCAGCAGCTCCGTCCCTCAGGATACGCAGTATTTT
V gene: TRBV15; J gene: TRBJ2-7; D gene: -; clone size: -; CDR3 protein: CATSRDQAEQYF; CDR3 DNA: TGTGCCACCAGCAGAGATCAGGCCGAGCAGTACTTC
V gene: TRBV4-3; J gene: TRBJ2-7; D gene: -; clone size: -; CDR3 protein: CASSQWSGTYEQYF; CDR3 DNA: TGCGCCAGCAGCCAATGGTCGGGTACCTACGAGCAGTACTTC
V gene: TRBV9; J gene: TRBJ2-5; D gene: TRBD2; clone size: -; CDR3 protein: CASSVEVAGGQETQYF; CDR3 DNA: TGTGCCAGCAGCGTAGAGGTAGCGGGGGGCCAAGAGACCCAGTACTTC
V gene: TRBV18; J gene: TRBJ2-4; D gene: TRBD1; clone size: -; CDR3 protein: CASSPGTVAKNIQYF; CDR3 DNA: TGTGCCAGCTCACCCGGGACAGTAGCCAAAAACATTCAGTACTTC